The rows below give T cell receptor beta chains drawn from one sample of a study of shared clonotypes between healthy human individuals. Data came from immunoSEQ multiplex PCR; TCRdb stores just in-frame clones and leaves some out. The sample includes 400,000 to 500,000 clones, 70% to 85% of them seen just once. The source material was PBMCs. These receptors came from a woman aged 40 to 50 in good health. Some clones in this sample may be carry-over from other donors' samples. CDR3s include the opening cysteine and the closing phenylalanine or tryptophan. D genes are given only for firm matches. The listing skips clone size in some rows; elsewhere it reads once, few, many or a size class.

J | V | size | length | D | CDR3 | DNA
TRBJ1-1 | TRBV30 | - | 13 | TRBD1 | CAWSRTGNTEAFF | TGTGCCTGGAGCCGGACAGGGAACACTGAAGCTTTCTTT
TRBJ2-7 | TRBV7-8 | - | 15 | - | CASSSGAGLTPEQYF | TGTGCCAGCAGCTCTGGGGCGGGACTTACTCCCGAGCAGTACTTC
TRBJ2-5 | TRBV5-1 | many | 16 | TRBD1 | CASSLGGQAGAETQYF | TGCGCCAGCAGCTTGGGTGGACAGGCAGGCGCGGAGACCCAGTACTTC
TRBJ2-6 | TRBV7-8 | - | 18 | - | CASSPRQGGIAGANVLTF | TGTGCCAGCAGCCCACGACAGGGAGGGATAGCTGGGGCCAACGTCCTGACTTTC
TRBJ2-1 | TRBV11-3 | - | 13 | - | CASSSQRGGEQFF | TGTGCCAGCAGCTCCCAGAGGGGGGGCGAGCAGTTCTTC
TRBJ2-7 | TRBV28 | - | 12 | TRBD1 | CASSPGQFEQYF | TGTGCCAGCAGCCCGGGACAGTTTGAGCAGTACTTC
TRBJ2-3 | TRBV19 | - | 14 | - | CASTPGPSANTQYF | TGTGCCAGTACCCCAGGGCCCTCGGCCAATACGCAGTATTTT
TRBJ1-1 | TRBV2 | - | 18 | TRBD1 | CASRPGGGTGGIRTEAFF | TGTGCCAGCAGGCCCGGGGGCGGGACAGGGGGTATTAGGACTGAAGCTTTCTTT
TRBJ2-7 | TRBV29-1 | - | 13 | - | CSVVRVGSYEQYF | TGCAGCGTTGTCAGGGTCGGTTCCTACGAGCAGTACTTC
TRBJ2-6 | TRBV9 | once | 16 | - | CASSRGPHSGANVLTF | TGTGCCAGCAGCAGGGGCCCTCATTCTGGGGCCAACGTCCTGACTTTC
TRBJ2-1 | TRBV28 | - | 17 | TRBD2 | CASSSATPLAGAGEQFF | TGTGCCAGCAGTTCCGCTACCCCACTAGCGGGAGCCGGTGAGCAGTTCTTC
TRBJ1-1 | TRBV19 | - | 14 | TRBD1 | CASSTGQGITEAFF | TGTGCCAGTAGTACAGGACAGGGTATCACTGAAGCTTTCTTT
TRBJ2-7 | TRBV29-1 | once | 13 | - | CSASRGAAYEQYF | TGCAGCGCCTCCAGGGGGGCAGCCTACGAGCAGTACTTC
TRBJ2-7 | TRBV18 | - | 15 | TRBD2 | CASSTTSGANYEQYF | TGTGCCAGCTCAACCACTAGCGGGGCCAACTACGAGCAGTACTTC
TRBJ1-2 | TRBV5-6 | - | 15 | TRBD1 | CASSWEDRGPDGYTF | TGTGCCAGCAGCTGGGAGGACAGGGGGCCGGATGGCTACACCTTC
TRBJ1-5 | TRBV6-1 | - | 13 | - | CASSAQLNQPQHF | TGTGCCAGCAGTGCCCAGCTAAATCAGCCCCAGCATTTT
TRBJ2-2 | TRBV28 | - | 13 | - | CASSYRMGGELFF | TGTGCCAGCAGCTACCGGATGGGCGGGGAGCTGTTTTTT
TRBJ2-1 | TRBV9 | - | 15 | TRBD2 | CASSVFSGTYNEQFF | TGTGCCAGCAGCGTATTCAGCGGGACCTACAATGAGCAGTTCTTC
TRBJ2-3 | TRBV18 | - | 14 | - | CASSLGGPAGTQYF | TGTGCCAGCTCCCTAGGAGGACCTGCGGGTACGCAGTATTTT
TRBJ2-1 | TRBV4-2 | - | 12 | - | CASSQVGEEQFF | TGTGCCAGCAGCCAGGTGGGGGAAGAGCAGTTCTTC